These T cell receptor beta chains were read from a single sample in a study of blood T cell repertoires in COVID-19. Using immunoSEQ multiplex PCR, the repertoire was profiled, and TCRdb retains in-frame clones only, with some absent. The profile shows roughly 140,000 clones, just under 90% of them singletons. Specimen: peripheral blood. All receptors derive from an elderly woman with acute or convalescent COVID-19. Each CDR3 is given with its conserved first and last residue. The order of the fields is CDR3 DNA, CDR3 protein, clone size, J gene, D gene, V gene. A D gene is named only where the DNA matches it firmly. Some rows mark clone size as missing; the rest say once, few, many or name a class of expanded clone.

DNA: TGTGCCAGTAGTCCAAATTCAGGGACAAACACTGAAGCTTTCTTT
CDR3: CASSPNSGTNTEAFF
size: .
J: TRBJ1-1
D: .
V: TRBV19

DNA: TGTGCCAGCAGCTACTCCGGGACAGGGGGTTTCGATCAGCCCCAGCATTTT
CDR3: CASSYSGTGGFDQPQHF
size: .
J: TRBJ1-5
D: TRBD1
V: TRBV5-4

DNA: TGTGCCAGTAAGGATAGGGGCAGGGGATTCTCGGATGGCTACACCTTC
CDR3: CASKDRGRGFSDGYTF
size: few
J: TRBJ1-2
D: .
V: TRBV19

DNA: TGTGCCAGCAGCTCTAAGCGGGAGGAAAACACAGATACGCAGTATTTT
CDR3: CASSSKREENTDTQYF
size: .
J: TRBJ2-3
D: TRBD2
V: TRBV5-4

DNA: TGTGCCAGCAGCCCCGGACAGAGCTCTGGAAACACCATATATTTT
CDR3: CASSPGQSSGNTIYF
size: .
J: TRBJ1-3
D: .
V: TRBV7-2

DNA: TGTGCCAGTAACGAATTAGGGCAGGGGAAGACTGAAGCTTTCTTT
CDR3: CASNELGQGKTEAFF
size: .
J: TRBJ1-1
D: .
V: TRBV19

DNA: TGTGCCAGCAGCCAACAAGGACAGGGGGACACAGATACGCAGTATTTT
CDR3: CASSQQGQGDTDTQYF
size: .
J: TRBJ2-3
D: TRBD1
V: TRBV4-2

DNA: TGTGCCAGCAGCGGACAGATCAATTCACCCCTCCACTTT
CDR3: CASSGQINSPLHF
size: .
J: TRBJ1-6
D: .
V: TRBV6-6

DNA: TGTGCCAGCTCACTAGACAGGGAAGTCGGAACAGATACGCAGTATTTT
CDR3: CASSLDREVGTDTQYF
size: .
J: TRBJ2-3
D: TRBD1
V: TRBV18

DNA: TGTGCCAGCAGTTACTCGAATCCGGGTTCCTATGGCTACACCTTC
CDR3: CASSYSNPGSYGYTF
size: once
J: TRBJ1-2
D: .
V: TRBV6-6

DNA: TGTGCCTGGAGTGTACCGGGGGGGCGATATACGCAGTATTTT
CDR3: CAWSVPGGRYTQYF
size: .
J: TRBJ2-3
D: TRBD2
V: TRBV30

DNA: TGCGCCAGCAGCCCGACGGGACAGGTCGGGTACGAGCAGTACTTC
CDR3: CASSPTGQVGYEQYF
size: .
J: TRBJ2-7
D: TRBD1
V: TRBV5-1

DNA: TGTGCCACCAGTGACTTCCTAAGAAACAGGTTAAACACCGGGGAGCTGTTTTTT
CDR3: CATSDFLRNRLNTGELFF
size: .
J: TRBJ2-2
D: .
V: TRBV24-1

DNA: TGTGCCAGCAGCGTAGCCCCACTAAATGCCTATGGCTACACCTTC
CDR3: CASSVAPLNAYGYTF
size: .
J: TRBJ1-2
D: .
V: TRBV9

DNA: TGTGCCAGCAGTTACCCCCGGGGGGGCCTTGGCAATGAGCAGTTCTTC
CDR3: CASSYPRGGLGNEQFF
size: .
J: TRBJ2-1
D: TRBD2
V: TRBV6-5

DNA: TGTGCCAGCAAATCAACTAATCGGGGACAGGAGCAGTTCTTC
CDR3: CASKSTNRGQEQFF
size: .
J: TRBJ2-1
D: TRBD1
V: TRBV25-1

DNA: TGTGCCAGCAGCGTAACAGGGAACACTGAAGCTTTCTTT
CDR3: CASSVTGNTEAFF
size: .
J: TRBJ1-1
D: .
V: TRBV9

DNA: TGCGCCAGCACTTGGGAGACAGGCGTGAACACTGAAGCTTTCTTT
CDR3: CASTWETGVNTEAFF
size: .
J: TRBJ1-1
D: .
V: TRBV5-1

DNA: TGTGCCAGCAGCGTAGCATATAGCGGGGGAGAGACCCAGTACTTC
CDR3: CASSVAYSGGETQYF
size: .
J: TRBJ2-5
D: TRBD2
V: TRBV9

DNA: TGTGCCAGCAGCGTAGGACAGGGCCGGAGTTATAATGAAAAACTGTTTTTT
CDR3: CASSVGQGRSYNEKLFF
size: .
J: TRBJ1-4
D: TRBD1
V: TRBV9

DNA: TGTGCCAGCAGCTTTGGACACAGGGCGTCAGGAAACACCATATATTTT
CDR3: CASSFGHRASGNTIYF
size: .
J: TRBJ1-3
D: .
V: TRBV11-2

DNA: TGCGCCAGCAGCTTGGCGCAGGGTGGTGAAGCTTTCTTT
CDR3: CASSLAQGGEAFF
size: .
J: TRBJ1-1
D: .
V: TRBV5-1

DNA: TGTGCCAGCCCCAAGCAGGGGGCTATAGACTATGGCTACACCTTC
CDR3: CASPKQGAIDYGYTF
size: .
J: TRBJ1-2
D: TRBD1
V: TRBV27

DNA: TGTGCTAGCAGCTTAACTTTACAGGGGGCGGATGCAACTAATGAAAAACTGTTTTTT
CDR3: CASSLTLQGADATNEKLFF
size: once
J: TRBJ1-4
D: TRBD1
V: TRBV7-7

DNA: TGTGCCAGCAGCCAAGCTTATGGCTACACCTTC
CDR3: CASSQAYGYTF
size: .
J: TRBJ1-2
D: .
V: TRBV3-1/TRBV3-2

DNA: TGCGCCAGCAGCCAAGAGACACTAGGGGGACAGGGGCCGCCCCGGTTCTACGAGCAGTACTTC
CDR3: CASSQETLGGQGPPRFYEQYF
size: once
J: TRBJ2-7
D: TRBD1
V: TRBV4-1

DNA: TGCGCCAGCAGCTTGGCCCGGGACAGGGTCATCGATGAGCAGTTCTTC
CDR3: CASSLARDRVIDEQFF
size: .
J: TRBJ2-1
D: TRBD1
V: TRBV5-1

DNA: TGCGCCAGCAGCTCGCAACCTCCCGGGACAGGGGGCAATGAGCAGTTCTTC
CDR3: CASSSQPPGTGGNEQFF
size: .
J: TRBJ2-1
D: TRBD1
V: TRBV5-1

DNA: TGTGCCAGCAGCTTAAGGGCCTCGGGGACATCGGAGACCCAGTACTTC
CDR3: CASSLRASGTSETQYF
size: once
J: TRBJ2-5
D: .
V: TRBV7-3

DNA: TGTGCCAGTAGCGGGACAGGGGAGGACAATGAGCAGTTCTTC
CDR3: CASSGTGEDNEQFF
size: .
J: TRBJ2-1
D: TRBD1
V: TRBV2

DNA: TGTGCCTGGACGACAGGGAACTATGGCTACACCTTC
CDR3: CAWTTGNYGYTF
size: once
J: TRBJ1-2
D: TRBD1
V: TRBV30

DNA: TGTGCCAGCAGCACGGGACAGGGCACTGAAGCTTTCTTT
CDR3: CASSTGQGTEAFF
size: .
J: TRBJ1-1
D: TRBD1
V: TRBV6-5